Included here is one T cell receptor beta chain sequence, with context. This clone's antigen is unknown. No quality values exist for individual bases; no much larger clone is one base distant. From the cysteine through the phenylalanine, the CDR3 covers 17 amino acids. Only the CDR3 part of the read is kept: 51 bases, read in frame from the first base. V loses 0 bases at its end and J loses 7 bases; junction bases beyond the gene matches: 6. CDR1 MNHEY and CDR2 SMNVEV are derived from the germline V gene (reference sequence). Library preparation used the immunoSEQ multiplex PCR assay. Under the source paper's analysis protocol: A statistical classification framework was developed to diagnose cytomegalovirus status using the catalog of TCR beta chain sequences. TCRdb re-hosts the immuneACCESS table, in-frame sequences only. Its copies lack some clones; in the studies checked, an unresolved V gene accounts for under half of them, and the cause for the rest is not known. Clonal size and the V and J genes are those of that table, whereas D and trimming came from the DNA. Within this sample are under 200,000 clones, with roughly nine tenths of them counted one time only. Of the sample, 5% to 7% falls within the top ten clones.

These data belong to a study of cytomegalovirus exposure and HLA in healthy donors (dated by TCRdb to between 2016 and 2019). Broadly, across the study: According to a later analysis, the approximately 130 validation repertoires were produced on the same platform as the approximately 600 repertoires of the first cohort. The study aimed to test whether cataloging public T cell receptors could reveal signatures of past pathogen exposure. Along with the approximately 670-subject first cohort, a separate validation cohort of 120 different subjects was used. High-throughput TCR immunosequencing, statistical association of individual TCRs with disease status, and machine learning were combined to predict cytomegalovirus infection status.

Broader findings and caveats from the paper: A later analysis had no HLA typing for the validation cohort, so co-occurrence there was scored across all 130 or so repertoires. According to the authors, the approach could potentially be generalized to other disease states and immunological phenotypes. Across donors, most TCR sequences were observed very rarely, whereas some public TCRs were present in many individuals. In both the original and validation cohorts, the classifier was reported to diagnose cytomegalovirus status with high specificity and sensitivity. A few of the identified cytomegalovirus-associated TCR beta chains were confirmed in vitro to be specific for cytomegalovirus antigens. The study listed 150 to 200 TCR beta chains as associated with cytomegalovirus. A later analysis found that TCRs clustered in the first cohort also tended to co-occur in the roughly 120 validation repertoires, with more than 90% of cluster scores above 0.

The donors were included in the validation cohort of 90 to 150 subjects, a group kept apart from the roughly 690-subject first cohort. The TCR comes from a woman in her 30s in good health and CMV-seronegative. The sample comprised PBMCs. The V and J segments used are TRBV27 and TRBJ2-1, with 13 middle bases fitting TRBD2. The sequenced DNA: TGTGCCAGCAGTTTATCTACTAGCGGGGGGGTTAGGAATGAGCAGTTCTTC. Its protein product is CASSLSTSGGVRNEQFF.